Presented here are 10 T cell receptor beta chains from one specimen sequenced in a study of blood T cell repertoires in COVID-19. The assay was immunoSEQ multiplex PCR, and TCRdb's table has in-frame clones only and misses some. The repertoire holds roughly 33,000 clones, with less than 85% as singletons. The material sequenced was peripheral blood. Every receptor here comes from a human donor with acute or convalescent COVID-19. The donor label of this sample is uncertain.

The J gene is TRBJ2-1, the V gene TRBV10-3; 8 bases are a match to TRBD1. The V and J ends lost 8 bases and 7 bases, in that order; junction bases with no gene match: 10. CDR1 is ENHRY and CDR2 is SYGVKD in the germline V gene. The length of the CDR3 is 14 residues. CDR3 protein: CAISDRVDYNEQFF. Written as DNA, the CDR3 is TGTGCCATCTCGGACAGGGTCGATTATAATGAGCAGTTCTTC.

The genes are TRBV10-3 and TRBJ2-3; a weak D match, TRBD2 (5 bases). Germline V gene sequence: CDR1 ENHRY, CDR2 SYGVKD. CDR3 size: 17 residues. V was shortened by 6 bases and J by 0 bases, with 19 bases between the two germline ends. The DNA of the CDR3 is TGTGCCATCAGCGACAACCCGAGCCGGGGTAGCACAGATACGCAGTATTTT. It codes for CAISDNPSRGSTDTQYF.

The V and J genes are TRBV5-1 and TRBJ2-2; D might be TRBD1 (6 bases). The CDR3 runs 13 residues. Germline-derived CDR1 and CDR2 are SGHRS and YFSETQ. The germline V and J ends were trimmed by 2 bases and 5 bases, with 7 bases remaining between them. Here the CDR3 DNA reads TGCGCCAGCAGCTTTCAGGGGACCGGGGAGCTGTTTTTT. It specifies CASSFQGTGELFF.

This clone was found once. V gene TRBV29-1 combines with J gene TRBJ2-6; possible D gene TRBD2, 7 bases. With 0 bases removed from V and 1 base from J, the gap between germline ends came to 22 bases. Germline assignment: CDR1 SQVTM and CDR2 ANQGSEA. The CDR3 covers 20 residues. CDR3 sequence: CSVEDRGGREAFSGANVLTF. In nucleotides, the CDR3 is TGCAGCGTTGAAGATCGTGGGGGCCGGGAGGCCTTTTCTGGGGCCAACGTCCTGACTTTC.

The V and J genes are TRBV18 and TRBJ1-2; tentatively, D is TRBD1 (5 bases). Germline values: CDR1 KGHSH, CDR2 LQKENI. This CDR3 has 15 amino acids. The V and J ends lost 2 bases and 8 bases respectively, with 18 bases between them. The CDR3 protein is CASSPVQGSLMGYTF. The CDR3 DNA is TGTGCCAGCTCACCAGTCCAGGGTAGCCTTATGGGCTACACCTTC.

This chain's CDR3 is CASSEDSYNYGYTF. The CDR3 DNA follows: TGTGCCAGCAGTGAGGACAGCTATAACTATGGCTACACCTTC. The rearrangement joins TRBV27 to TRBJ1-2; a possible D gene is TRBD1 (6 bases). The V gene lost 5 bases and the J gene lost 1 base, with 11 bases spanning the gap. The CDR3 spans 14 residues. CDR1 MNHEY and CDR2 SMNVEV come from the germline V gene (reference sequence).

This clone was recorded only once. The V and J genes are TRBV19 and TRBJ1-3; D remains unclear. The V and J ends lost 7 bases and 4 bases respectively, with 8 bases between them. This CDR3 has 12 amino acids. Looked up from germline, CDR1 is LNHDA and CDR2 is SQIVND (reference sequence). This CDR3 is CASTLRGNTIYF. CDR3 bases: TGTGCCAGTACCCTCAGGGGAAACACCATATATTTT.

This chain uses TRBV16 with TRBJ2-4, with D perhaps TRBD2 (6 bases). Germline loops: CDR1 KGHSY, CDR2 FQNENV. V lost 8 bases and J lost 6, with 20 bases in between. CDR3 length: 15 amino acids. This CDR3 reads CASGGTAGGGNIQYF. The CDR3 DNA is TGTGCCAGCGGCGGGACCGCCGGTGGGGGAAACATTCAGTACTTC.

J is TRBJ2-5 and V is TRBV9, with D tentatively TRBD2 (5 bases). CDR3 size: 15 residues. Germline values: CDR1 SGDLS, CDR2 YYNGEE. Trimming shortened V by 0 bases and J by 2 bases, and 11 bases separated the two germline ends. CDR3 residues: CASSVGGPLQETQYF. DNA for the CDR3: TGTGCCAGCAGCGTAGGAGGGCCCCTACAAGAGACCCAGTACTTC.

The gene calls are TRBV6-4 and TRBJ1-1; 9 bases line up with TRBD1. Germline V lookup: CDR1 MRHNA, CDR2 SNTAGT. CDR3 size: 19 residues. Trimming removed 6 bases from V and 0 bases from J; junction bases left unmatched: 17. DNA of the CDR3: TGTGCCAGCAGCTCCCCGTCTTGGGGGACAGGGTGTTTGAACACTGAAGCTTTCTTT. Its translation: CASSSPSWGTGCLNTEAFF.